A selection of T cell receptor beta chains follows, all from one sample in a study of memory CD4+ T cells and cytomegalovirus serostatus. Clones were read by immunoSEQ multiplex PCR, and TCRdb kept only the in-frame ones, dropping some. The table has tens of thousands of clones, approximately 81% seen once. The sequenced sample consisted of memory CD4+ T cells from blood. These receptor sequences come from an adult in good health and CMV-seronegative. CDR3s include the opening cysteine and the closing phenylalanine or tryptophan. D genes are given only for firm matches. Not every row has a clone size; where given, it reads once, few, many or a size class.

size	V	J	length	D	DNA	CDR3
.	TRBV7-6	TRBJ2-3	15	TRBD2	TGTGCCAGCAGCTTACGTAGCGGGAGGGACGATACGCAGTATTTT	CASSLRSGRDDTQYF
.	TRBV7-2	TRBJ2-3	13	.	TGTGCCAGCACCCAGTTGGGTCCAGATACGCAGTATTTT	CASTQLGPDTQYF
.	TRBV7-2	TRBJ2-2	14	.	TGTGCCAGCAGCTTACTGATGAACACCGGGGAGCTGTTTTTT	CASSLLMNTGELFF
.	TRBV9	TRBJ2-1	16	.	TGTGCCAGCAGCGGTCTTGCTAGCCGATCCTACAATGAGCAGTTCTTC	CASSGLASRSYNEQFF
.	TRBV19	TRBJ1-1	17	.	TGTGCCAGTAGTATAACTCCCGCCGTCAGGAAGGGTACTGAAGCTTTCTTT	CASSITPAVRKGTEAFF
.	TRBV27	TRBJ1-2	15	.	TGTGCCAGCAGAGGGACTTTCTCCCCAGGATATGGCTACACCTTC	CASRGTFSPGYGYTF
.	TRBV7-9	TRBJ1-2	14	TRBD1	TGTGCCAGCAGCTTAGGACAGGGAAGGGGGGCCTACACCTTC	CASSLGQGRGAYTF
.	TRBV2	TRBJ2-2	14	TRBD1	TGTGCCAGCAGAGACAGGGGAAGGACCGGGGAGCTGTTTTTT	CASRDRGRTGELFF
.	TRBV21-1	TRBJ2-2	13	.	TGTGCCAGCAGCAAGGAGGACACCGGGGAGCTGTTTTTT	CASSKEDTGELFF
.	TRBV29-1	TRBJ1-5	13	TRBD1	TGCAGCGTTCTGGTCGCAGGGGGTCAGCCCCAGCATTTT	CSVLVAGGQPQHF
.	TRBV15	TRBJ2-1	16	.	TGTGCCACCAGCAGAGATCCACCCGGGAAGTATAATGAGCAGTTCTTC	CATSRDPPGKYNEQFF
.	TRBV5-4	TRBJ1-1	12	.	TGTGCCAGCAGTGCATGGAACACTGAAGCTTTCTTT	CASSAWNTEAFF
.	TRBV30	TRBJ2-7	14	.	TGTGCCTGGAGTACGGGACGCCCCGGGGACGAGCAGTACTTC	CAWSTGRPGDEQYF
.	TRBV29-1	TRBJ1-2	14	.	TGCAGCGTTCTACGAGGGGCGTTTAACTATGGCTACACCTTC	CSVLRGAFNYGYTF
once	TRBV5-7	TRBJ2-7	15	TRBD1	TGTGCCAGCAGCTTCTGGCAGGGGGCTAGGTACGAGCAGTACTTC	CASSFWQGARYEQYF
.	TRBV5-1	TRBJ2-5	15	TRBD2	TGCGCCAGCAGCTTGGGCGGGAGCACTCAAGAGACCCAGTACTTC	CASSLGGSTQETQYF
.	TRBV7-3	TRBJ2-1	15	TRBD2	TGTGCCAGCAGCTTTAGCGGGAGCTCCTACAATGAGCAGTTCTTC	CASSFSGSSYNEQFF
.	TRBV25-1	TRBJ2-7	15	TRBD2	TGTGCCAGCAGTCCCCCGGGCGGGAGTAAGGACGAGCAGTACTTC	CASSPPGGSKDEQYF
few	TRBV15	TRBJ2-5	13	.	TGTGCCACCAGCAGAGATCGTCTATCCGCCCAGTACTTC	CATSRDRLSAQYF
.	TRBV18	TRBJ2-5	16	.	TGTGCCAGCTCACCAACGGACTTTCTAAGGGGAGAGACCCAGTACTTC	CASSPTDFLRGETQYF
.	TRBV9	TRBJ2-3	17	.	TGTGCCAGCAGCCCCCGTGGCTCGACGTTCCTCACAGATACGCAGTATTTT	CASSPRGSTFLTDTQYF
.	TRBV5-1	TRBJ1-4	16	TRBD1	TGCGCCAGCAGCTTGGTATCGGGACAGGCTAATGAAAAACTGTTTTTT	CASSLVSGQANEKLFF
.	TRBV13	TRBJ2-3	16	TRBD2	TGTGCCAGCAGCTCTCTGGGACTAGCGGGAACAGATACGCAGTATTTT	CASSSLGLAGTDTQYF
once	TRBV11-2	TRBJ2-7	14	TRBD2	TGTGCCAGCAGCTTTCTAGCGGGAGTGAACGAGCAGTACTTC	CASSFLAGVNEQYF
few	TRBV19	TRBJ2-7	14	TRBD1	TGTGCCAGTAGTACGGGACAGGGGGCTTACGAGCAGTACTTC	CASSTGQGAYEQYF
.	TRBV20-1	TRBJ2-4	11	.	TGCAGTGCCACGAAACGAAACATTCAGTACTTC	CSATKRNIQYF
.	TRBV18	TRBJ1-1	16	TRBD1	TGTGCCAGCTCACAGGGGACAGGGGGCGGTGTGGTGGAAGCTTTCTTT	CASSQGTGGGVVEAFF
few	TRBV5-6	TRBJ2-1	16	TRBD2	TGTGCCAGCAGCTTTATGCGGGAGAGCTCCTACAATGAGCAGTTCTTC	CASSFMRESSYNEQFF
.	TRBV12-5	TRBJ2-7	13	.	TGTGCTAGTGGTTTGGGACAGGCAGGGTGGCAGTACTTC	CASGLGQAGWQYF
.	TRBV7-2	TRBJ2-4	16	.	TGTGCCAGCAGCCCCGGTCTAGCGTTAGCCAAAAACATTCAGTACTTC	CASSPGLALAKNIQYF
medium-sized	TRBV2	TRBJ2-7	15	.	TGTGCCAGCAGTGAAGCGGGGACCCAACTCTACGAGCAGTACTTC	CASSEAGTQLYEQYF
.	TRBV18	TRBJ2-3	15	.	TGTGCCAGCTCACCAGAAGGGAGCTTCACAGATACGCAGTATTTT	CASSPEGSFTDTQYF
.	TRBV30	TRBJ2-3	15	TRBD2	TGTGCCTTAGAGACCGGGACTAGCGGCACAGATACGCAGTATTTT	CALETGTSGTDTQYF
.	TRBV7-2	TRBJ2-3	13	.	TGTGCCAGCAGCCACCCCCAGGCCGCTACGCAGTATTTT	CASSHPQAATQYF
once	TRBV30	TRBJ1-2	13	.	TGTGCCTGGAGTGTAGGGCGGAACTATGGCTACGCCTTC	CAWSVGRNYGYAF
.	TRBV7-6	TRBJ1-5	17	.	TGTGCCAGCAGCTTAGGGATACACGGGGGCAGCAATCAGCCCCAGCATTTT	CASSLGIHGGSNQPQHF
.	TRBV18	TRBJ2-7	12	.	TGTGCCAGCTCAGGAGTCGGCTACGAGCAGTACTTC	CASSGVGYEQYF
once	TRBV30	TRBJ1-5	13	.	TGTGCCTGGAGTTTGGGAGGAATTAGGCCCCAGCATTTT	CAWSLGGIRPQHF
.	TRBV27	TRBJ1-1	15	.	TGTGCCAGCAGAAGAGTAGGGGTATTGAACACTGAAGCTTTCTTT	CASRRVGVLNTEAFF
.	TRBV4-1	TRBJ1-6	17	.	TGCGCCAGCAGCCAAGATCGTATCGCCAGTAATAATTCACCCCTCCACTTT	CASSQDRIASNNSPLHF
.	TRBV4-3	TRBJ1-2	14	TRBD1	TGCGCCAGCAGCCAGCAGGGGGGAGACTATGGCTACACCTTC	CASSQQGGDYGYTF
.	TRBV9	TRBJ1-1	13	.	TGTGCCAGCAGCGTAATGGGTTTCACTGAAGCTTTCTTT	CASSVMGFTEAFF
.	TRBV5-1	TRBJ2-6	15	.	TGCGCCAGCAGCTTGGTTTCCTCTGGGGCCAACGTCCTGACTTTC	CASSLVSSGANVLTF
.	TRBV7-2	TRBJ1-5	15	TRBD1	TGTGCCAGCAGCCTGGACAGGGCCGTCAATCAGCCCCAGCATTTT	CASSLDRAVNQPQHF
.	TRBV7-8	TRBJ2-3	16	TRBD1	TGTGCCAGCAGCCAACGGACAGGGTCTAGCACAGATACGCAGTATTTT	CASSQRTGSSTDTQYF
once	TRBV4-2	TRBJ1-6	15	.	TGTGCCAGCACCGCTCTCTGGGACCTGAATTCACCCCTCCACTTT	CASTALWDLNSPLHF
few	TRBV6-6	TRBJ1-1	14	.	TGTGCCAGCAGTTCTCCCGGCCTGGGGACTGAAGCTTTCTTT	CASSSPGLGTEAFF
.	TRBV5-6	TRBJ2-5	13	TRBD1	TGTGCCAGCAGTACCGGGACAGGGGCCCGGGGGTACTTC	CASSTGTGARGYF
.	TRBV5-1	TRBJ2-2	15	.	TGCGCCAGCAGCTTGGGGGCGGGAAAACCCGGGGAGCTGTTTTTT	CASSLGAGKPGELFF
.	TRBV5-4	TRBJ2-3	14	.	TGTGCCAGCAGCTTGGGCGGGCCCACAGATACGCAGTATTTT	CASSLGGPTDTQYF
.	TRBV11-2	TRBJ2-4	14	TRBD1	TGTGCCAGCAGCTTGGGCGGCGGACAGGGGGCGAGGTACTTC	CASSLGGGQGARYF
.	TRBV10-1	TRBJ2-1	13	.	TGCGCCAGCAGTGAGCAGGGGAACAATGAGCAGTTCTTC	CASSEQGNNEQFF
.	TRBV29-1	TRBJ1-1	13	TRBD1	TGCAGCGTCCCTGGACAGGGGAACACTGAAGCTTTCTTT	CSVPGQGNTEAFF
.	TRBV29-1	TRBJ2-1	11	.	TGCAGCGTCTCTACCCACAATGAGCAGTTCTTC	CSVSTHNEQFF
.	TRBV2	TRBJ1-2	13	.	TGTGCCAGCACTATAGAGAGGGGATATGGCTACACCTTC	CASTIERGYGYTF